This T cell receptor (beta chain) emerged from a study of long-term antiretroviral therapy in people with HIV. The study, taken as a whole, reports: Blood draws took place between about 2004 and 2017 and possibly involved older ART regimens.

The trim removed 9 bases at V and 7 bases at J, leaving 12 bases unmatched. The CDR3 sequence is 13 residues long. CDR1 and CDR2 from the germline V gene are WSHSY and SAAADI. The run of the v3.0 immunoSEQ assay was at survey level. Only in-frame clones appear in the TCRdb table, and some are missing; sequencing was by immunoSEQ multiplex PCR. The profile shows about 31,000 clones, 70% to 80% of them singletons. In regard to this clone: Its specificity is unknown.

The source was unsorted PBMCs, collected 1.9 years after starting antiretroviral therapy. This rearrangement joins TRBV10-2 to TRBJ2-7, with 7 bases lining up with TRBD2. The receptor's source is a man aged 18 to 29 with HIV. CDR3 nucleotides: TGCGCCAGTAGGGGAGGGCGGCTAGGGGAGCAGTACTTC. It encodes CASRGGRLGEQYF.